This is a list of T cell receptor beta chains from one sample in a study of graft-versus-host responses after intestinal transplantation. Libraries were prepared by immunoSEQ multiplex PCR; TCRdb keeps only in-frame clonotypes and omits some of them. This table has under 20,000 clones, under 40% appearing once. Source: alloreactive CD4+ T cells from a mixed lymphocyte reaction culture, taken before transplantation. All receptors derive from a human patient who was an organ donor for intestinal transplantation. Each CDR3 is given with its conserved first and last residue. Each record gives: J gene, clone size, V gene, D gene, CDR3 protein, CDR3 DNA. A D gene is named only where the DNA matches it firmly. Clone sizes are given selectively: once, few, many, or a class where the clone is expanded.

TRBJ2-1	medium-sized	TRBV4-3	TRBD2	CASSPGLASMKQFF	TGCGCCAGCAGCCCCGGACTAGCCTCAATGAAGCAGTTCTTC
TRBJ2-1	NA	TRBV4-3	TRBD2	CASSQDSGSYHNEQFF	TGCGCCAGCAGCCAAGATAGCGGGAGTTACCACAATGAGCAGTTCTTC
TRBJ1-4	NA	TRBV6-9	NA	CASRTGHYEKLFF	TGTGCCAGCAGGACGGGACACTATGAAAAACTGTTTTTT
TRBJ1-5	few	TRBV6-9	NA	CASSRDSNQPQHF	TGTGCCAGCAGTCGCGATAGCAATCAGCCCCAGCATTTT
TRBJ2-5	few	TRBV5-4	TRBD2	CASSSGLGQETQYF	TGTGCCAGCAGCTCCGGACTAGGCCAAGAGACCCAGTACTTC
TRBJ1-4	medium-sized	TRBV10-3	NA	CAISGPNNEKLFF	TGTGCCATTTCAGGACCAAATAATGAAAAACTGTTTTTT
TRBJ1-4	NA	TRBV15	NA	CATSRAVGEKLFF	TGTGCCACCAGCAGAGCGGTCGGGGAAAAACTGTTTTTT
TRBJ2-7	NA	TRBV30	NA	CAWSVGGSSYEQYF	TGTGCCTGGAGTGTTGGAGGGAGCTCCTACGAGCAGTACTTC
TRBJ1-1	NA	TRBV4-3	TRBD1	CASRYGQGRTEAFF	TGCGCCAGCAGGTATGGACAGGGGAGAACTGAAGCTTTCTTT
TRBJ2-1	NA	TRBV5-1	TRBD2	CASSRGTSGVYNEQFF	TGCGCCAGCAGCCGTGGGACTAGCGGGGTCTACAATGAGCAGTTCTTC
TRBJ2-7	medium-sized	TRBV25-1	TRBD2	CASSESGTYPRYEQYF	TGTGCCAGCAGTGAGAGCGGGACTTATCCCCGCTACGAGCAGTACTTC
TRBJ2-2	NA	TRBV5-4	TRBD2	CASSRTSGIVGELFF	TGTGCCAGCAGCCGAACTAGCGGGATCGTCGGGGAGCTGTTTTTT
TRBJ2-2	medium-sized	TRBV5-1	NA	CASSWGTVNTGELFF	TGCGCCAGCAGCTGGGGGACTGTAAACACCGGGGAGCTGTTTTTT
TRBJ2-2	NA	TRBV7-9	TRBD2	CASSPRTSGNTGELFF	TGTGCCAGCAGTCCTAGGACTAGCGGGAACACCGGGGAGCTGTTTTTT
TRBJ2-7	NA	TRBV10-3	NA	CAISESNRYEQYF	TGTGCCATCAGTGAGTCTAACAGATACGAGCAGTACTTC
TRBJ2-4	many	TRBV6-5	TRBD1	CASSYDRGTKNIQYF	TGTGCCAGCAGTTACGACAGGGGAACCAAAAACATTCAGTACTTC
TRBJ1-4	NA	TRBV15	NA	CATSRNLGRNEKLFF	TGTGCCACCAGCAGAAATCTAGGGAGAAATGAAAAACTGTTTTTT
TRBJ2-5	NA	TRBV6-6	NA	CASSYAGQETQYF	TGTGCCAGCAGTTACGCGGGACAAGAGACCCAGTACTTC
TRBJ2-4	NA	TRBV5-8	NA	CASSLEVYYLAKNIQYF	TGTGCCAGCAGCTTGGAGGTCTATTACTTAGCCAAAAACATTCAGTACTTC
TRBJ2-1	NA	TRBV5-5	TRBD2	CASSSGLADYNEQFF	TGTGCCAGCAGCAGTGGACTAGCGGACTACAATGAGCAGTTCTTC
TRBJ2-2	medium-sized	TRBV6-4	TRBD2	CASSTVAGANGELFF	TGTGCCAGCAGCACCGTAGCGGGAGCGAACGGGGAGCTGTTTTTT
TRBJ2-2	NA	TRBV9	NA	CASSARVTGELFF	TGTGCCAGCAGCGCCAGGGTCACCGGGGAGCTGTTTTTT
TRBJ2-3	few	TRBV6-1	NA	CASTRGASTDTQYF	TGTGCCAGCACCCGCGGAGCTAGCACAGATACGCAGTATTTT
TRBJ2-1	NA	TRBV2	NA	CASSERNGYNEQFF	TGTGCCAGCAGTGAAAGGAACGGGTACAATGAGCAGTTCTTC
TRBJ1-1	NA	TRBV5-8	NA	CASSSLTGQPWNTEAFF	TGTGCCAGCAGCTCCCTGACTGGACAGCCCTGGAACACTGAAGCTTTCTTT
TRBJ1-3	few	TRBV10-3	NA	CAISESGIESSGNTIYF	TGTGCCATCAGTGAGTCAGGAATTGAAAGCTCTGGAAACACCATATATTTT
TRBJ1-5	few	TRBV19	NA	CASSTGTFNQPQHF	TGTGCCAGTAGTACCGGGACATTCAATCAGCCCCAGCATTTT
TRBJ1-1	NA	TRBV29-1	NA	CSVERAITTEAFF	TGCAGCGTTGAACGAGCGATAACCACTGAAGCTTTCTTT
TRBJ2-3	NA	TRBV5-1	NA	CASSFTRLTDTQYF	TGCGCCAGCAGCTTTACAAGACTTACAGATACGCAGTATTTT
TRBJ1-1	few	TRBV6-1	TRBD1	CASRAYRGNTEAFF	TGTGCCAGCAGAGCATACAGGGGGAACACTGAAGCTTTCTTT
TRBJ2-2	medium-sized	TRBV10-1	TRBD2	CAASGSGELFF	TGCGCCGCTAGCGGCTCCGGGGAGCTGTTTTTT
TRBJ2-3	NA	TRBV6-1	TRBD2	CASRASGGDTQYF	TGTGCCAGCAGGGCTAGCGGTGGAGATACGCAGTATTTT
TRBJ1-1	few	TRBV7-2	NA	CASSLAWGRKDTEAFF	TGTGCCAGCAGCTTAGCGTGGGGGCGTAAAGACACTGAAGCTTTCTTT
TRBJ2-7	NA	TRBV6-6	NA	CASSFGGSSSYEQYF	TGTGCCAGCAGTTTCGGCGGTTCTAGCTCCTACGAGCAGTACTTC
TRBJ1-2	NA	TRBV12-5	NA	CASGLVPGSYGYTF	TGTGCTAGTGGTTTGGTACCGGGGAGCTATGGCTACACCTTC
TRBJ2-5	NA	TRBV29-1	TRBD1	CSVARAGGRETQYF	TGCAGCGTTGCCCGGGCAGGGGGACGGGAGACCCAGTACTTC
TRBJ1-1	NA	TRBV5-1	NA	CASSFDRNTEAFF	TGCGCCAGCAGCTTCGATAGGAACACTGAAGCTTTCTTT
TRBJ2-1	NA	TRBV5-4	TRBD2	CASSLALAGYNEQFF	TGTGCCAGCAGCTTGGCACTAGCGGGGTACAATGAGCAGTTCTTC
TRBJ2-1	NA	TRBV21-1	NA	CASSKVCWLAIHNEQFF	TGTGCCAGCAGCAAAGTCTGTTGGCTAGCGATACACAATGAGCAGTTCTTC
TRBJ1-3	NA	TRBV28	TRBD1	CASSLGAGGSSGNTIYF	TGTGCCAGCAGTCTAGGGGCAGGGGGGAGCTCTGGAAACACCATATATTTT
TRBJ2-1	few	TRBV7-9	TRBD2	CASTGLAGGGEQFF	TGTGCCAGCACTGGACTAGCGGGAGGGGGTGAGCAGTTCTTC
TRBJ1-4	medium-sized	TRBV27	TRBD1	CASSSYGWGTADNEKLFF	TGTGCCAGCAGTTCCTATGGGTGGGGGACAGCCGATAATGAAAAACTGTTTTTT
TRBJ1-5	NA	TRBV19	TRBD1	CASSQGGRDQPQHF	TGTGCCAGTAGTCAGGGGGGCCGGGATCAGCCCCAGCATTTT
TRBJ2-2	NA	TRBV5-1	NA	CASSKGPDTGELFF	TGCGCCAGCAGCAAGGGACCCGACACCGGGGAGCTGTTTTTT
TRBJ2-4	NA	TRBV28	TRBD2	CASSLRFGLAALTKNIQYF	TGTGCCAGCAGTTTAAGGTTCGGACTAGCGGCTCTTACCAAAAACATTCAGTACTTC
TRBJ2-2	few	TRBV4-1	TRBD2	CASSHGLAVNTGELFF	TGCGCCAGCAGCCATGGACTAGCGGTGAACACCGGGGAGCTGTTTTTT
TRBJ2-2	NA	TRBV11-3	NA	CAAAPGVPGELFF	TGTGCCGCCGCTCCAGGGGTCCCCGGGGAGCTGTTTTTT
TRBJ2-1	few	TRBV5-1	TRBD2	CASSWGTSVNNEQFF	TGCGCCAGCAGCTGGGGGACTAGCGTGAACAATGAGCAGTTCTTC
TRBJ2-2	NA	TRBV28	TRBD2	CASSSSGRVAGELFF	TGTGCCAGCAGTTCAAGCGGGAGGGTCGCCGGGGAGCTGTTTTTT
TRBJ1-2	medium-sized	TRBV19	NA	CASTHGQYPPYGYTF	TGTGCCAGTACCCACGGGCAGTATCCCCCTTATGGCTACACCTTC
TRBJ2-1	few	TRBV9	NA	CASSGTASYNEQFF	TGTGCCAGCAGCGGGACAGCCAGCTACAATGAGCAGTTCTTC
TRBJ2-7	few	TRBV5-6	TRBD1	CASSWDRGITYEQYF	TGTGCCAGCAGCTGGGACAGGGGTATCACCTACGAGCAGTACTTC
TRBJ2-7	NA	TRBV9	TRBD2	CASSVGGTSGPQEQYF	TGTGCCAGCAGCGTGGGGGGGACTAGCGGGCCGCAGGAGCAGTACTTC